This TCR beta chain was obtained from a study of cytomegalovirus exposure and HLA in healthy donors. General study results and limits: Later work associated roughly 17,000 TCR beta sequences with HLA alleles at 0.05 false discovery rate.

PCR amplification relied on 60 Vbeta primers (plus 13 Jbeta primers). Here immunoSEQ multiplex PCR was the method, and the copy in TCRdb shows in-frame clones only, minus some. In the table there are about 130,000 clones, 80% to 90% of which are singletons. Germline CDR1 MGHRA, CDR2 YSYEKL. CDR3 length equals 16 residues. The V end was cut by 2 bases, the J end by 2 bases, with 13 bases between. Worth noting for this clone: No antigen is known for it.

The chain joins TRBV4-1 to TRBJ2-1, with D possibly being TRBD2 (6 bases). Sequenced material: PBMCs. This TCR was sampled from a woman aged 40 to 50 in good health and CMV-seropositive. CDR3: CASSQPTGLPYNEQFF. In nucleotides, the CDR3 is TGCGCCAGCAGCCAACCGACGGGACTTCCCTACAATGAGCAGTTCTTC.